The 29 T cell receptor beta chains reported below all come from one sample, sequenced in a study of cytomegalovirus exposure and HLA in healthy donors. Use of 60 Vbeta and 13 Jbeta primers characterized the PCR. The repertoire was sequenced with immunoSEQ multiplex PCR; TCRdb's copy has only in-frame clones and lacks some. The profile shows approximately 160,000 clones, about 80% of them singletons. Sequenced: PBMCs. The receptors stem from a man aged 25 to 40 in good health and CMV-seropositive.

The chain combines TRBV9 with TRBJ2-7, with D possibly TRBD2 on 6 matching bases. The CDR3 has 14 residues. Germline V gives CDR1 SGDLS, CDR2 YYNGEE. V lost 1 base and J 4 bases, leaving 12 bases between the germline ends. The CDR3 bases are TGTGCCAGCAGCGTATCTGGCGGGGATTACGAGCAGTACTTC. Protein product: CASSVSGGDYEQYF. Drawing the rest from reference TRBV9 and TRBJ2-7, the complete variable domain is DSGVTQTPKHLITATGQRVTLRCSPRSGDLSVYWYQQSLDQGLQFLIQYYNGEERAKGNILERFSAQQFPDLHSELNLSSLELGDSALYFCASSVSGGDYEQYFGPGTRLTVT.

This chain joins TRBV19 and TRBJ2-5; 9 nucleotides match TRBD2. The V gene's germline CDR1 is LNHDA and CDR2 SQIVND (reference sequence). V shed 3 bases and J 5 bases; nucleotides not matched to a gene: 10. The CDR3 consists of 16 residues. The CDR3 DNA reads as TGTGCCAGTAGTATGTCTGGTCTAGCGGGATGGGAGACCCAGTACTTC. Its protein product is CASSMSGLAGWETQYF.

The CDR3 nucleotides are TGTGCCAGCAGCTCGACAGGGGACAATGAGCAGTTCTTC. It is translated as CASSSTGDNEQFF. This sequence joins TRBV7-3 and TRBJ2-1, with 8 bases aligning to TRBD1. Germline V CDR1 and CDR2: SGHTA, FQGTGA. V lost 4 bases and J lost 5; bases outside the gene matches: 1. The CDR3 loop spans 13 amino acids. Full variable domain (rest looked up from reference TRBV7-3 and TRBJ2-1): GAGVSQTPSNKVTEKGKYVELRCDPISGHTALYWYRQSLGQGPEFLIYFQGTGAADDSGLPNDRFFAVRPEGSVSTLKIQRTERGDSAVYLCASSSTGDNEQFFGPGTRLTVL.

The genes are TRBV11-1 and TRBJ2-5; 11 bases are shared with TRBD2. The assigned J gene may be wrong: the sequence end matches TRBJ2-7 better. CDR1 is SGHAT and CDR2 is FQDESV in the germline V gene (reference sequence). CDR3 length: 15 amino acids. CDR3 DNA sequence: TGTGCCAGCAGCCCTACTAGCGGGGGTACCTACGAGCAGTACTTC. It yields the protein CASSPTSGGTYEQYF.

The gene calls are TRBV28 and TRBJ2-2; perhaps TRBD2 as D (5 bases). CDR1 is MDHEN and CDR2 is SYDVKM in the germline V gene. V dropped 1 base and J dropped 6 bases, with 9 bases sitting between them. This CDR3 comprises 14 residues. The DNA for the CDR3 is TGTGCCAGCAGTTTATATCCGGGGTCCGGGGAGCTGTTTTTT. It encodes CASSLYPGSGELFF. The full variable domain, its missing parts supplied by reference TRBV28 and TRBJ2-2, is DVKVTQSSRYLVKRTGEKVFLECVQDMDHENMFWYRQDPGLGLRLIYFSYDVKMKEKGDIPEGYSVSREKKERFSLILESASTNQTSMYLCASSLYPGSGELFFGEGSRLTVL.

The DNA for the CDR3 is TGTGCCAGCAGGCGGGAGAACACTGAAGCTTTCTTT. Amino acid sequence: CASRRENTEAFF. The chain couples TRBV7-9 to TRBJ1-1, with no clear D. Trimming removed 6 bases at V and 1 base at J, with 6 bases between. The CDR3 is 12 residues long. Germline loops: CDR1 SEHNR, CDR2 FQNEAQ (reference sequence). The variable domain in full, completed from reference TRBV7-9 and TRBJ1-1, reads DTGVSQNPRHKITKRGQNVTFRCDPISEHNRLYWYRQTLGQGPEFLTYFQNEAQLEKSRLLSDRFSAERPKGSFSTLEIQRTEQGDSAMYLCASRRENTEAFFGQGTRLTVV.

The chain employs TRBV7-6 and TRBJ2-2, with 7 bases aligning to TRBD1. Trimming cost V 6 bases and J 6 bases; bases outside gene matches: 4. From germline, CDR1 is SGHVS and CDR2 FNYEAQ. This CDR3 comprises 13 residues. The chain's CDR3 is CASRQGVAGELFF. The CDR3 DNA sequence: TGTGCCAGCAGGCAGGGGGTGGCCGGGGAGCTGTTTTTT.

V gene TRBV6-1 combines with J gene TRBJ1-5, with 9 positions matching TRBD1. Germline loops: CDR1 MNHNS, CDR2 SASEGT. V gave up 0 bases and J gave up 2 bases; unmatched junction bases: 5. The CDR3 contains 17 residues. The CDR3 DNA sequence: TGTGCCAGCAGTGAAGCGACAGGGGGATATCGCAATCAGCCCCAGCATTTT. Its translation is CASSEATGGYRNQPQHF.

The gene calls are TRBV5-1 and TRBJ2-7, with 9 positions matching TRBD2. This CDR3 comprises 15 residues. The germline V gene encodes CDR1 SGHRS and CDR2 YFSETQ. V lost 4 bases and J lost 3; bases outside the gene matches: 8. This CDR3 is CASSGTTSGRYEQYF. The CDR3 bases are TGCGCCAGCAGCGGAACGACTAGCGGACGCTACGAGCAGTACTTC.

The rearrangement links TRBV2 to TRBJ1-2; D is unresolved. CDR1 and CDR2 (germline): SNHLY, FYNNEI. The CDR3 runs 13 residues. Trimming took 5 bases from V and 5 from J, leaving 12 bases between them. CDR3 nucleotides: TGTGCCAGCAGTCCCCTCGACATGTATGGCTACACCTTC. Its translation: CASSPLDMYGYTF.

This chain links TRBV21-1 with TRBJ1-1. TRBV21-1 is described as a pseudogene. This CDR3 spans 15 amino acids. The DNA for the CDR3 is TGTGCCAGCAGCAAAGGGGGGGAGGGGAACACTGAAGCTTTCTTT. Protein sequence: CASSKGGEGNTEAFF.

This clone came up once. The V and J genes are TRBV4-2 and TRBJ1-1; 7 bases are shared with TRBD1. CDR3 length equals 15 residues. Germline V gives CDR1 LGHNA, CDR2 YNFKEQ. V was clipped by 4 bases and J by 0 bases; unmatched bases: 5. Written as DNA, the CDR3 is TGTGCCAGCAGCCGCGCGACAGGGCTGAACACTGAAGCTTTCTTT. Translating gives CASSRATGLNTEAFF.

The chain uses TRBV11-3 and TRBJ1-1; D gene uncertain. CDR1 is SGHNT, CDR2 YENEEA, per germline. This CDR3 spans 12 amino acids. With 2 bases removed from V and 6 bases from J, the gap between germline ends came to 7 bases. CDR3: CASSLNMPEAFF. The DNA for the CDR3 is TGTGCCAGCAGCTTAAACATGCCTGAAGCTTTCTTT.

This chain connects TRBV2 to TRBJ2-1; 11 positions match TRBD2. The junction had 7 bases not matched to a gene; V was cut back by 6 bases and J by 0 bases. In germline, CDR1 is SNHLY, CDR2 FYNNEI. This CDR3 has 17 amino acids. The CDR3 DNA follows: TGTGCCAGCAGGGGCGATCTAGCGGGAGGCTCCTACAATGAGCAGTTCTTC. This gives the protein CASRGDLAGGSYNEQFF.

The CDR3 coding sequence is TGTGCCAGCAGCGCGAGTCTGGGAGCCGGGGCCAAAAACATTCAGTACTTC. Residues: CASSASLGAGAKNIQYF. The V gene is TRBV7-6, the J gene TRBJ2-4; perhaps TRBD2 as D (5 bases). The CDR3 sequence is 17 residues long. Trimming removed 5 bases from V and 1 base from J, with 18 bases in between. The germline CDR1 and CDR2 sequences are SGHVS and FNYEAQ.

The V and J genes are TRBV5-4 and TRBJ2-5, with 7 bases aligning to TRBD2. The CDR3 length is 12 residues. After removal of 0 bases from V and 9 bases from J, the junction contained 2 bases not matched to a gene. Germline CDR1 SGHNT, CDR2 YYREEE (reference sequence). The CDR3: CASSLGAGAQYF. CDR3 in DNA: TGTGCCAGCAGCTTGGGGGCGGGGGCCCAGTACTTC.

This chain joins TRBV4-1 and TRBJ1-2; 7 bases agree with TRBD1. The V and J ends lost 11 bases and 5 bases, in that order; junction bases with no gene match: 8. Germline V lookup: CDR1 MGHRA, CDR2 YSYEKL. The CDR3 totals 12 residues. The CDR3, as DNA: TGCGCCGGAAGAACAGGGGAATATGGCTACACCTTC. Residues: CAGRTGEYGYTF.

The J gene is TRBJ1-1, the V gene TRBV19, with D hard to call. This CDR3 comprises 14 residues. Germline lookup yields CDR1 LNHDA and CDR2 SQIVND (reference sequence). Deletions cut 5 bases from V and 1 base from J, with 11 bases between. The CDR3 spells CASSPPGENTEAFF. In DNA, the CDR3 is TGTGCCAGTAGTCCCCCCGGGGAGAACACTGAAGCTTTCTTT.

Here the CDR3 reads CASSQDLTSGGLDTQYF. CDR3 nucleotide sequence: TGTGCCAGCAGCCAAGATCTAACTAGCGGGGGGTTGGATACGCAGTATTTT. This chain uses TRBV4-2 with TRBJ2-3; TRBD2 matches 12 bases. The trim removed 0 bases at V and 6 bases at J, leaving 7 bases unmatched. Germline CDR1 and CDR2: LGHNA and YNFKEQ. This CDR3 is 17 amino acids long.

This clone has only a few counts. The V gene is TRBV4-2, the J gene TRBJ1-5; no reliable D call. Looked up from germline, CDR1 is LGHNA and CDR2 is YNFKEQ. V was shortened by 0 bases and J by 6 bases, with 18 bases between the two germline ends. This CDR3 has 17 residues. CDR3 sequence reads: CASSQDRGQDGSQPQHF. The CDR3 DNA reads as TGTGCCAGCAGCCAAGATCGAGGGCAGGATGGGAGTCAGCCCCAGCATTTT.

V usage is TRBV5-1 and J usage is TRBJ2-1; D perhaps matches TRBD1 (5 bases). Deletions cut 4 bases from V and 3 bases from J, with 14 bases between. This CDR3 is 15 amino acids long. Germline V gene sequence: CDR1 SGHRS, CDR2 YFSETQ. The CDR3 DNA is TGCGCCAGCAGCCCCGGACAACCGATCTACAATGAGCAGTTCTTC. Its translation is CASSPGQPIYNEQFF.

The CDR3 sequence is CAGGWTEAFF. The CDR3 region has the DNA TGTGCCGGCGGGTGGACTGAAGCTTTCTTT. The rearrangement uses TRBV6-6 and TRBJ1-1; D is unresolved. This CDR3 spans 10 amino acids. With 11 bases removed from V and 5 bases from J, the gap between germline ends came to 9 bases. Germline V gene lookup returns CDR1 MNHNY and CDR2 SVGAGI (reference sequence).

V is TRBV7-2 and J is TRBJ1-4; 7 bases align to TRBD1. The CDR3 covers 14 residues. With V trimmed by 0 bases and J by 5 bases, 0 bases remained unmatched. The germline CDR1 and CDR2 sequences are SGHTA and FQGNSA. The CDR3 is CASSLAGQNEKLFF. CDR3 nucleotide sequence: TGTGCCAGCAGCTTAGCGGGACAGAATGAAAAACTGTTTTTT.

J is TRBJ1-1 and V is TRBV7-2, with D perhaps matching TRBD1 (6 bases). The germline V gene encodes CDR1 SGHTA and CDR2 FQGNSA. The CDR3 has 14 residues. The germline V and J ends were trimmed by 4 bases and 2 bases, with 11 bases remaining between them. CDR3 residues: CASSSEGENTEAFF. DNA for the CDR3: TGTGCCAGCAGCTCTGAGGGGGAAAACACTGAAGCTTTCTTT. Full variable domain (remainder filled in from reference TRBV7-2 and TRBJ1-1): GAGVSQSPSNKVTEKGKDVELRCDPISGHTALYWYRQSLGQGLEFLIYFQGNSAPDKSGLPSDRFSAERTGGSVSTLTIQRTQQEDSAVYLCASSSEGENTEAFFGQGTRLTVV.

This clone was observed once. The DNA for the CDR3 is TGTGCCAGCAGTTACACGCGGGGAGACGCCTACGAGCAGTACTTC. Residues: CASSYTRGDAYEQYF. The chain couples TRBV6-5 to TRBJ2-7; weak D call: TRBD2 (6 bases). The CDR3 consists of 15 residues. The V end was cut by 2 bases, the J end by 2 bases, with 13 bases between. In germline, CDR1 is MNHEY, CDR2 SVGAGI.

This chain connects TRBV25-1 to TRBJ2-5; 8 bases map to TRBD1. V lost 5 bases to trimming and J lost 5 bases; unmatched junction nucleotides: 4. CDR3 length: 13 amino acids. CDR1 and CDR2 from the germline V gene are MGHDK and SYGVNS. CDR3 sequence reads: CASSTRGRETQYF. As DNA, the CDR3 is TGTGCCAGCAGTACCAGGGGGCGGGAGACCCAGTACTTC.

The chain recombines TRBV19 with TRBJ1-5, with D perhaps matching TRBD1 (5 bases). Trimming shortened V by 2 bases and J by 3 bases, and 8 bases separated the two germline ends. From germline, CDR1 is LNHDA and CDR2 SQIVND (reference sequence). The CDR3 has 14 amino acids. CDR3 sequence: CASSIRQSNQPQHF. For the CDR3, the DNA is TGTGCCAGTAGTATAAGACAGTCCAATCAGCCCCAGCATTTT.

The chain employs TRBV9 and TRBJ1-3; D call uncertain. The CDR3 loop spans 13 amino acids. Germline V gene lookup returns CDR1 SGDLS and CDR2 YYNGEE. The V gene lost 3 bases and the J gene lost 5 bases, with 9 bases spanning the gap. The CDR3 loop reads CASSEPLRNTIYF. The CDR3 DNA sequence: TGTGCCAGCAGCGAGCCTTTGAGAAACACCATATATTTT.

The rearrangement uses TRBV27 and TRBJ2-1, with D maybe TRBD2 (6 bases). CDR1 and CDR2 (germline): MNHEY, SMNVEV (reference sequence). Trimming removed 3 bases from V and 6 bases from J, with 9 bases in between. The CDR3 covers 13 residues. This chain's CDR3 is CASSFGGVNEQFF. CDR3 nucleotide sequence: TGTGCCAGCAGTTTTGGCGGGGTCAATGAGCAGTTCTTC.